What follows are 27 T cell receptor beta chains derived from one specimen sequenced in a study of blood T cell repertoires in COVID-19. Assay: immunoSEQ multiplex PCR; the TCRdb copy retains only in-frame clones and omits some. Of roughly 120,000 clones listed, roughly 90% were seen once; the top ten hold roughly 5%. Sequencing input: peripheral blood. The receptors stem from a man between 60 and 75 years old with COVID-19, enrolled during active disease.

This chain joins TRBV4-2 and TRBJ1-1; TRBD1 might be the D (5 bases). CDR1 and CDR2 from the germline V gene are LGHNA and YNFKEQ. This CDR3 region has 16 residues. V was shortened by 1 base and J by 0 bases, with 12 bases between the two germline ends. The CDR3 is CASSQVAGNMNTEAFF. The CDR3 nucleotides read TGTGCCAGCAGCCAAGTGGCAGGGAATATGAACACTGAAGCTTTCTTT.

The chain employs TRBV12-3 or TRBV12-4 and TRBJ2-1, with D unclear. This CDR3 spans 12 amino acids. The V gene lost 1 base and the J gene lost 8 bases, with 6 bases spanning the gap. CDR3 DNA: TGTGCCAGCAGTTTAGGTCCGGATGAGCAGTTCTTC. Protein: CASSLGPDEQFF.

This chain links TRBV18 with TRBJ2-4; D might be TRBD2 (7 bases). V gave up 0 bases and J gave up 0 bases, with 9 bases separating them. CDR1 is KGHSH and CDR2 is LQKENI in the germline V gene. This CDR3 region has 16 residues. In nucleotides, the CDR3 is TGTGCCAGCTCACCACCGGGGGGGGCAGCCAAAAACATTCAGTACTTC. Its translation is CASSPPGGAAKNIQYF.

The chain recombines TRBV5-3 with TRBJ2-1; possible D gene TRBD2, 6 bases. TRBV5-3 is given ORF status, its function remaining uncertain. With 0 bases removed from V and 0 bases from J, the gap between germline ends came to 10 bases. The CDR3 consists of 16 residues. CDR3 nucleotides: TGTGCCAGAAGCTTGGTCGATAGCGGCTCCTACAATGAGCAGTTCTTC. Its protein product is CARSLVDSGSYNEQFF.

V gene TRBV7-9 combines with J gene TRBJ2-7; maybe TRBD2 (5 bases). Deletions cut 5 bases from V and 3 bases from J, with 20 bases between. CDR3 length: 16 residues. Germline V CDR1 and CDR2: SEHNR, FQNEAQ (reference sequence). The CDR3 region is CASSPRKLRVNYEQYF. CDR3 coding DNA: TGTGCCAGCAGCCCCCGAAAACTGAGGGTTAACTACGAGCAGTACTTC.

V is TRBV11-2 and J is TRBJ2-7; perhaps TRBD2 as D (5 bases). V lost 7 bases, J lost 8 bases, and 24 bases lay in between. Per germline, CDR1 SGHAT and CDR2 FQNNGV. This CDR3 contains 15 residues. CDR3 coding DNA: TGTGCCAGCACATCAGCGGAAGAAGGTGGGCGAAAGCAGTACTTC. Translating it yields CASTSAEEGGRKQYF.

The chain links TRBV5-1 to TRBJ1-2, with 7 bases that match TRBD1. J lost 4 bases, V lost 3 bases, and 15 bases had no gene match. This CDR3 has 17 residues. In germline, CDR1 is SGHRS, CDR2 YFSETQ. The CDR3 reads CASSYSSPTTGLYGYTF. The CDR3 region has the DNA TGCGCCAGCAGCTACTCGTCGCCCACGACAGGGCTCTATGGCTACACCTTC.

This chain joins TRBV10-1 and TRBJ1-1; no firm D call. CDR3 length: 13 amino acids. The V gene lost 0 bases and the J gene lost 13 bases, with 15 bases spanning the gap. Germline V gene lookup returns CDR1 WNHNN and CDR2 SYGVQD (reference sequence). The chain's CDR3 is CASSESPAFEVFF. The CDR3 DNA sequence: TGCGCCAGCAGTGAGTCGCCTGCATTTGAGGTTTTCTTT.

V gene TRBV29-1 combines with J gene TRBJ1-1; no definite D call. The CDR3 consists of 14 residues. Germline CDR1 SQVTM, CDR2 ANQGSEA. The V end lost 6 bases, the J end lost 0 bases, and 14 bases lay between the germline ends. CDR3 protein: CSVPTSTLNTEAFF. The CDR3 coding sequence is TGCAGCGTCCCGACATCAACCCTGAACACTGAAGCTTTCTTT. Looking up the rest from reference TRBV29-1 and TRBJ1-1 gives the full variable domain: SAVISQKPSRDICQRGTSLTIQCQVDSQVTMMFWYRQQPGQSLTLIATANQGSEATYESGFVIDKFPISRPNLTFSTLTVSNMSPEDSSIYLCSVPTSTLNTEAFFGQGTRLTVV.

The J gene is TRBJ1-2, the V gene TRBV6-1; D unresolved. The germline V and J ends were trimmed by 2 bases and 1 base, with 11 bases remaining between them. This CDR3 has 15 amino acids. In germline, CDR1 is MNHNS, CDR2 SASEGT. The chain's CDR3 is CASSEMVGLNYGYTF. The CDR3 DNA sequence: TGTGCCAGCAGTGAAATGGTCGGTCTTAACTATGGCTACACCTTC.

V and J are TRBV28 and TRBJ2-1, with 11 bases aligning to TRBD2. The V and J ends lost 6 bases and 7 bases, in that order; junction bases with no gene match: 8. Germline CDR1 reads MDHEN; CDR2 reads SYDVKM. This CDR3 has 15 amino acids. CDR3 DNA sequence: TGTGCCAGCAGCCTACTAGCGGGAGAGGGGAATGAGCAGTTCTTC. Translated, it gives CASSLLAGEGNEQFF. Based on the CDR3 plus reference TRBV28 and TRBJ2-1, the full variable domain is DVKVTQSSRYLVKRTGEKVFLECVQDMDHENMFWYRQDPGLGLRLIYFSYDVKMKEKGDIPEGYSVSREKKERFSLILESASTNQTSMYLCASSLLAGEGNEQFFGPGTRLTVL.

The CDR3 DNA follows: TGCGCCAGCAGCCAAGCCTTGCTCTATGCAACTAATGAAAAACTGTTTTTT. Amino acids: CASSQALLYATNEKLFF. The chain links TRBV4-3 to TRBJ1-4; no definite D call. CDR1 and CDR2 from the germline V gene are LGHNA and YSLEER. With 1 base removed from V and 0 bases from J, the gap between germline ends came to 12 bases. CDR3 length equals 17 residues.

The J gene is TRBJ1-1, the V gene TRBV29-1; 10 nucleotides agree with TRBD1. This CDR3 is 15 amino acids long. The germline V gene has CDR1 SQVTM and CDR2 ANQGSEA. The V and J ends lost 6 bases and 0 bases, in that order; junction bases with no gene match: 7. The CDR3 bases are TGCAGCGTAGGACAGGGGGTATATGTGAACACTGAAGCTTTCTTT. It yields the protein CSVGQGVYVNTEAFF.

The V gene is TRBV19, the J gene TRBJ1-1, with 7 bases lining up with TRBD1. This CDR3 is 15 amino acids long. Germline V gene data show CDR1 as LNHDA and CDR2 as SQIVND (reference sequence). The ends lost 7 bases at V and 4 bases at J; junction bases unmatched: 12. The CDR3 reads CASIRGGESGTEAFF. CDR3 in DNA: TGTGCCAGTATACGAGGGGGCGAATCTGGCACTGAAGCTTTCTTT.

The chain links TRBV5-6 to TRBJ1-4; 7 bases map to TRBD1. The V segment lost 4 bases and the J segment 3 bases; nucleotides outside the gene matches: 12. The CDR3 sequence is 17 residues long. Germline loops: CDR1 SGHDT, CDR2 YYEEEE. In DNA form, the CDR3 reads TGTGCCAGCAGCGTATATACAGGGGAACGGGCTAATGAAAAACTGTTTTTT. Its translation: CASSVYTGERANEKLFF. Full variable domain (remainder filled in from reference TRBV5-6 and TRBJ1-4): DAGVTQSPTHLIKTRGQQVTLRCSPKSGHDTVSWYQQALGQGPQFIFQYYEEEERQRGNFPDRFSGHQFPNYSSELNVNALLLGDSALYLCASSVYTGERANEKLFFGSGTQLSVL.

The chain joins TRBV30 to TRBJ2-3, with TRBD2 matching over 7 bases. Losses at the gene ends were 3 bases for V and 1 base for J; bases not matched to a gene: 1. The CDR3 is 13 residues long. Germline V gives CDR1 GTSNPN, CDR2 SVGIG (reference sequence). For the CDR3, the DNA is TGTGCCTGGAGGGGAGGGGGCACAGATACGCAGTATTTT. Translated: CAWRGGGTDTQYF.

V and J are TRBV10-3 and TRBJ2-1; TRBD2 matches at 10 bases. This CDR3 region has 17 residues. The ends lost 10 bases at V and 5 bases at J; junction bases unmatched: 17. CDR1 is ENHRY and CDR2 is SYGVKD in the germline V gene. The CDR3 loop is CATSPGLAGAQDNEQFF. For the CDR3, the DNA is TGTGCCACCTCCCCGGGGCTAGCGGGAGCCCAGGACAATGAGCAGTTCTTC.

CDR3 sequence (DNA): TGTGCCAGCAGCTTAACCCCGGACTCTAACACAGATACGCAGTATTTT. It encodes CASSLTPDSNTDTQYF. The V call is TRBV7-7, the J call TRBJ2-3; a weak D match, TRBD2 (5 bases). In germline, CDR1 is SSHAT, CDR2 FNYEAQ (reference sequence). CDR3 size: 16 residues. The ends were cut back, 2 bases at V and 2 bases at J, with 14 bases in the middle.

The CDR3 nucleotides read TGTGCCAGCAGCTTGGGACACTCGAACACTGAAGCTTTCTTT. This codes for CASSLGHSNTEAFF. The genes are TRBV5-5 and TRBJ1-1; D gene ambiguous. The CDR3 spans 14 residues. V dropped 0 bases and J dropped 1 base, with 7 bases sitting between them. The germline CDR1 and CDR2 sequences are SGHKS and YYEKEE (reference sequence).

This rearrangement joins TRBV27 to TRBJ2-7, with D maybe TRBD1 (7 bases). V lost 5 bases, J lost 0 bases, and 14 bases lay in between. Germline V gives CDR1 MNHEY, CDR2 SMNVEV (reference sequence). This CDR3 comprises 15 residues. The CDR3 DNA sequence: TGTGCCAGCAGTACAGGGGACTGGAGCTCCTACGAGCAGTACTTC. This gives the protein CASSTGDWSSYEQYF.

The CDR3 sequence is CASSGGFNYGYTF. CDR3 in DNA: TGTGCCAGCTCCGGAGGGTTTAACTATGGCTACACCTTC. V and J are TRBV18 and TRBJ1-2; D is uncertain. Trimming removed 6 bases at V and 1 base at J, with 9 bases between. The CDR3 totals 13 residues. Germline V gives CDR1 KGHSH, CDR2 LQKENI.

The J gene is TRBJ2-1, the V gene TRBV20-1, with D possibly TRBD1 on 5 matching bases. Deletions cut 5 bases from V and 10 bases from J, with 12 bases between. Germline CDR1 is DFQATT and CDR2 is SNEGSKA (reference sequence). This CDR3 has 11 amino acids. Here the CDR3 DNA reads TGCAGTGCTTTGTGGGGCGTAGAGCAGTTCTTC. The encoded protein is CSALWGVEQFF.

V usage is TRBV7-2 and J usage is TRBJ1-4, with D tentatively TRBD1 (5 bases). The CDR3 consists of 15 residues. The germline gives CDR1 SGHTA, CDR2 FQGNSA. Trimming took off 3 bases at V and 5 bases at J, with 13 bases between the two ends. The chain's CDR3 is CASSLNRGDNEKLFF. The CDR3 coding sequence is TGTGCCAGCAGCTTGAATAGGGGTGACAATGAAAAACTGTTTTTT.

V and J are TRBV30 and TRBJ1-1; 8 bases match TRBD1. Trimming removed 4 bases from V and 0 bases from J; junction bases left unmatched: 16. The CDR3 sequence is 18 residues long. The germline CDR1 and CDR2 sequences are GTSNPN and SVGIG (reference sequence). CDR3 sequence reads: CAWNGVLGQVTVNTEAFF. In nucleotides, the CDR3 is TGTGCCTGGAATGGAGTATTGGGACAGGTAACGGTGAACACTGAAGCTTTCTTT.

This chain connects TRBV18 to TRBJ2-2, with D tentatively TRBD1 (6 bases). Trimming cost V 0 bases and J 1 base, with 12 bases left between them. The CDR3 has 17 residues. Looked up from germline, CDR1 is KGHSH and CDR2 is LQKENI. Here the CDR3 reads CASSPPPQGLNTGELFF. In DNA form, the CDR3 reads TGTGCCAGCTCACCACCCCCACAGGGTCTGAACACCGGGGAGCTGTTTTTT.

The rearrangement joins TRBV5-6 to TRBJ2-5; TRBD1 agrees at 7 bases. CDR1 and CDR2 from the germline V gene are SGHDT and YYEEEE. CDR3 length: 14 amino acids. The J segment lost 3 bases and the V segment lost 2 bases, leaving 4 bases of the junction unmatched. The CDR3 spells CASSFQGVEETQYF. In DNA form, the CDR3 reads TGTGCCAGCAGCTTTCAGGGGGTGGAAGAGACCCAGTACTTC.

The chain carries TRBV11-2 and TRBJ1-1; unclear D gene. CDR1 is SGHAT, CDR2 FQNNGV, per germline. CDR3 length equals 13 residues. V lost 5 bases and J lost 0, with 7 bases in between. CDR3 sequence reads: CASSLLMNTEAFF. Written as DNA, the CDR3 is TGTGCCAGCAGCCTCCTTATGAACACTGAAGCTTTCTTT.